This entry describes one T cell receptor beta chain. After removal of 6 bases from V and 6 bases from J, the junction contained 9 bases not matched to a gene. CDR1 and CDR2 (germline): MRHNA, SNTAGT. This CDR3 has 15 amino acids. TCRdb analysed the reads with MiXCR anew, one entry per CDR3 protein. The profile shows around 630,000 distinct CDR3 sequences, 20% to 25% of them singletons. This sample is part of a study of T cell repertoires in cytomegalovirus infection. V and J are TRBV6-4 and TRBJ2-1; 9 nucleotides agree with TRBD1. The clonotype comes from a human donor in good health (CMV status not recorded). Some clones in this sample may be carry-over from other donors' samples. The material sequenced was CD8+ T cells from PBMCs. In DNA form, the CDR3 reads TGTGCCAGCAGCGCGGGACAGGGTAGGTTCAATGAGCAGTTCTTC. Protein product: CASSAGQGRFNEQFF.